These T cell receptor beta chains were read from a single sample in a study of metastatic and nonmetastatic thyroid tumors. TCRdb re-analyzed the PCR reads using MiXCR. The sample lists roughly 16,000 clones; 30% to 35% were seen once. The sequenced material came from blood. The receptor set was obtained from a female donor with papillary thyroid cancer or a benign thyroid nodule (not recorded which). Some clones in this sample may be carry-over from other donors' samples. Both conserved end residues are part of each CDR3. D genes are given only for firm matches. Clone size is stated in some rows and not others, as once, few, many or a class when expanded.

clone_size: -; d_call: -; v_call: TRBV18; j_call: TRBJ2-7; cdr3_aa: CASSSSHEQYF; cdr3_nt: TGTGCCAGCTCATCCTCCCACGAGCAGTACTTC
clone_size: many; d_call: TRBD1; v_call: TRBV5-8; j_call: TRBJ2-1; cdr3_aa: CASSPGQAYNEQFF; cdr3_nt: TGTGCCAGCAGCCCGGGACAGGCCTACAATGAGCAGTTCTTC
clone_size: -; d_call: -; v_call: TRBV3-1; j_call: TRBJ1-5; cdr3_aa: CASSPAGGRNQPQHF; cdr3_nt: TGTGCCAGCAGCCCTGCGGGAGGGAGAAATCAGCCCCAGCATTTT
clone_size: -; d_call: -; v_call: TRBV7-2; j_call: TRBJ2-5; cdr3_aa: CASSPLETQYF; cdr3_nt: TGTGCCAGCAGCCCCCTGGAGACCCAGTACTTC
clone_size: -; d_call: -; v_call: TRBV11-3; j_call: TRBJ2-7; cdr3_aa: CASSLGGQVSYEQYF; cdr3_nt: TGTGCCAGCAGCTTAGGCGGGCAAGTATCCTACGAGCAGTACTTC
clone_size: medium-sized; d_call: -; v_call: TRBV12-3/TRBV12-4; j_call: TRBJ1-1; cdr3_aa: CASSPGETTRAFF; cdr3_nt: TGTGCCAGCAGCCCAGGGGAGACCACGCGAGCTTTCTTT
clone_size: many; d_call: -; v_call: TRBV7-9; j_call: TRBJ1-1; cdr3_aa: CASSLISTEAFF; cdr3_nt: TGTGCCAGCAGCTTAATCAGCACTGAAGCTTTCTTT
clone_size: -; d_call: -; v_call: TRBV6-5; j_call: TRBJ2-2; cdr3_aa: CASSDSKGAGELFF; cdr3_nt: TGTGCCAGCAGTGACTCGAAAGGGGCCGGGGAGCTGTTTTTT
clone_size: -; d_call: -; v_call: TRBV9; j_call: TRBJ2-2; cdr3_aa: CASSAHGGGTGELFF; cdr3_nt: TGTGCCAGCAGCGCCCACGGGGGCGGCACCGGGGAGCTGTTTTTT
clone_size: few; d_call: -; v_call: TRBV5-6; j_call: TRBJ2-2; cdr3_aa: CASSPVDANTGELFF; cdr3_nt: TGTGCCAGCAGCCCCGTCGACGCGAACACCGGGGAGCTGTTTTTT
clone_size: -; d_call: -; v_call: TRBV6-4; j_call: TRBJ1-1; cdr3_aa: CASSEDWGTEAFF; cdr3_nt: TGTGCCAGCAGTGAGGATTGGGGCACTGAAGCTTTCTTT
clone_size: medium-sized; d_call: TRBD1; v_call: TRBV4-1; j_call: TRBJ2-3; cdr3_aa: CASIGQGDTDTQYF; cdr3_nt: TGCGCCAGCATCGGACAGGGGGACACAGATACGCAGTATTTT
clone_size: once; d_call: -; v_call: TRBV9; j_call: TRBJ2-6; cdr3_aa: CANSPPGVSGANVLTF; cdr3_nt: TGTGCCAACAGCCCCCCCGGGGTCTCTGGTGCCAACGTCCTGACTTTC
clone_size: many; d_call: -; v_call: TRBV29-1; j_call: TRBJ1-2; cdr3_aa: CSAGVTYGYTF; cdr3_nt: TGCAGCGCCGGGGTAACCTATGGCTACACCTTC
clone_size: once; d_call: TRBD2; v_call: TRBV20-1; j_call: TRBJ2-1; cdr3_aa: CSARDKAGVNYNEQFF; cdr3_nt: TGCAGTGCTAGAGATAAAGCGGGGGTAAACTACAATGAGCAGTTCTTC
clone_size: -; d_call: -; v_call: TRBV7-9; j_call: TRBJ2-7; cdr3_aa: CASSFGAGAYEQYF; cdr3_nt: TGTGCCAGCAGCTTCGGGGCTGGGGCCTACGAGCAGTACTTC
clone_size: -; d_call: TRBD2; v_call: TRBV5-1; j_call: TRBJ2-3; cdr3_aa: CASSRGGDPDTQYF; cdr3_nt: TGCGCCAGCAGCAGGGGAGGGGATCCAGATACGCAGTATTTT
clone_size: many; d_call: TRBD1; v_call: TRBV3-1; j_call: TRBJ1-3; cdr3_aa: CASSASRQGPGNTIYF; cdr3_nt: TGTGCCAGCAGCGCAAGCCGACAGGGCCCTGGAAACACCATATATTTT
clone_size: many; d_call: TRBD1; v_call: TRBV6-6; j_call: TRBJ2-3; cdr3_aa: CASSYSAQGAADTQYF; cdr3_nt: TGTGCCAGCAGTTACTCAGCTCAGGGGGCAGCGGATACGCAGTATTTT
clone_size: many; d_call: -; v_call: TRBV3-1; j_call: TRBJ1-5; cdr3_aa: CASSQAQWNQPQHF; cdr3_nt: TGTGCCAGCAGCCAAGCGCAGTGGAATCAGCCCCAGCATTTT
clone_size: medium-sized; d_call: -; v_call: TRBV5-1; j_call: TRBJ2-3; cdr3_aa: CASSRELPSTDTQYF; cdr3_nt: TGCGCCAGCAGCAGGGAATTACCAAGCACAGATACGCAGTATTTT
clone_size: -; d_call: -; v_call: TRBV5-1; j_call: TRBJ1-1; cdr3_aa: CASSVTGPGNTEAFF; cdr3_nt: TGCGCCAGCAGCGTGACAGGACCAGGGAACACTGAAGCTTTCTTT
clone_size: medium-sized; d_call: TRBD1; v_call: TRBV5-1; j_call: TRBJ2-2; cdr3_aa: CASSPKPRSGGNTGELFF; cdr3_nt: TGCGCCAGCAGCCCGAAACCCCGTTCAGGGGGGAACACCGGGGAGCTGTTTTTT
clone_size: many; d_call: -; v_call: TRBV14; j_call: TRBJ2-2; cdr3_aa: CASRFDRYSGELFF; cdr3_nt: TGTGCCAGCAGGTTCGACAGGTACTCCGGGGAGCTGTTTTTT
clone_size: many; d_call: -; v_call: TRBV9; j_call: TRBJ2-1; cdr3_aa: CASSVELGNNEQFF; cdr3_nt: TGTGCCAGCAGCGTAGAACTCGGGAACAATGAGCAGTTCTTC
clone_size: -; d_call: -; v_call: TRBV7-2; j_call: TRBJ2-5; cdr3_aa: CASVRGGGWKETQYF; cdr3_nt: TGTGCCAGCGTTAGAGGGGGGGGATGGAAAGAGACCCAGTACTTC
clone_size: -; d_call: -; v_call: TRBV6-1; j_call: TRBJ2-7; cdr3_aa: CASSANYNEQFFGPGGNEQYF; cdr3_nt: -
clone_size: -; d_call: -; v_call: TRBV2; j_call: TRBJ2-1; cdr3_aa: CAIWVQGWIRFSYNEQFF; cdr3_nt: TGTGCCATCTGGGTCCAGGGATGGATTAGATTTTCCTACAATGAGCAGTTCTTC